The rows below give T cell receptor beta chains drawn from one sample of a study of cytomegalovirus exposure and HLA in healthy donors. Sequencing used immunoSEQ multiplex PCR; TCRdb keeps in-frame clones, though not all of them. The sample lists a few hundred thousand clones, 83% occurring once. The sequenced sample consisted of PBMCs. These TCRs come from a girl between 10 and 17 years old in good health and CMV-seronegative. Both conserved end residues are part of each CDR3. A D gene is named only where the DNA matches it firmly. The size entry is marked missing in some rows and otherwise reads once, few, many or a size class.

d_gene: TRBD1; v_gene: TRBV5-5; j_gene: TRBJ1-2; abundance: .; CDR3aa: CASSTGQGLDWGYTF; CDR3nt: TGTGCCAGCAGCACAGGACAGGGGCTGGACTGGGGCTACACCTTC
d_gene: .; v_gene: TRBV27; j_gene: TRBJ1-1; abundance: .; CDR3aa: CASSPVRGGEKAFF; CDR3nt: TGTGCCAGCAGTCCCGTGCGAGGGGGGGAAAAAGCTTTCTTT
d_gene: .; v_gene: TRBV6-5; j_gene: TRBJ1-4; abundance: .; CDR3aa: CASSYSAPTNEKLFF; CDR3nt: TGTGCCAGCAGTTACTCGGCACCAACTAATGAAAAACTGTTTTTT
d_gene: TRBD1; v_gene: TRBV27; j_gene: TRBJ2-5; abundance: .; CDR3aa: CASSKPDRGQETQYF; CDR3nt: TGTGCCAGCAGCAAACCGGACAGGGGCCAAGAGACCCAGTACTTC
d_gene: TRBD2; v_gene: TRBV2; j_gene: TRBJ2-5; abundance: .; CDR3aa: CAGTPGGVGTQYF; CDR3nt: TGTGCCGGCACGCCGGGAGGGGTGGGGACCCAGTACTTC
d_gene: .; v_gene: TRBV6-1; j_gene: TRBJ1-2; abundance: .; CDR3aa: CASRSGGTDNGYTF; CDR3nt: TGTGCCAGCAGATCCGGGGGGACGGATAATGGCTACACCTTC
d_gene: .; v_gene: TRBV28; j_gene: TRBJ1-2; abundance: .; CDR3aa: CASSLQGNYGYTF; CDR3nt: TGTGCCAGCAGTTTACAGGGTAACTATGGCTACACCTTC
d_gene: TRBD2; v_gene: TRBV7-2; j_gene: TRBJ2-1; abundance: .; CDR3aa: CASSVTSGVYNEQFF; CDR3nt: TGTGCCAGCAGCGTAACTAGCGGGGTCTACAATGAGCAGTTCTTC
d_gene: TRBD1; v_gene: TRBV28; j_gene: TRBJ1-3; abundance: .; CDR3aa: CASSPYPGGVKGNTIYF; CDR3nt: TGTGCCAGCAGTCCCTACCCAGGGGGAGTAAAAGGAAACACCATATATTTT
d_gene: .; v_gene: TRBV28; j_gene: TRBJ1-5; abundance: .; CDR3aa: CASSPRDTPEPQHF; CDR3nt: TGTGCCAGCAGCCCCCGGGACACCCCGGAGCCCCAGCATTTT
d_gene: TRBD1; v_gene: TRBV29-1; j_gene: TRBJ1-2; abundance: .; CDR3aa: CSARQGQSYGYTF; CDR3nt: TGCAGCGCACGACAGGGCCAGAGCTATGGCTACACCTTC
d_gene: .; v_gene: TRBV7-9; j_gene: TRBJ2-5; abundance: once; CDR3aa: CASRLTGGHGETQYF; CDR3nt: TGTGCCAGCAGATTAACTGGTGGACACGGGGAGACCCAGTACTTC
d_gene: TRBD1; v_gene: TRBV18; j_gene: TRBJ1-2; abundance: .; CDR3aa: CASSPTGNYGYTF; CDR3nt: TGTGCCAGCTCACCGACAGGGAACTATGGCTACACCTTC
d_gene: TRBD1; v_gene: TRBV7-8; j_gene: TRBJ2-7; abundance: .; CDR3aa: CASSPGQGPSYEQYF; CDR3nt: TGTGCCAGCAGCCCAGGACAGGGACCATCCTACGAGCAGTACTTC
d_gene: .; v_gene: TRBV5-1; j_gene: TRBJ1-1; abundance: .; CDR3aa: CASSGGHERAAFF; CDR3nt: TGCGCCAGCAGCGGCGGACACGAACGCGCCGCTTTCTTT
d_gene: .; v_gene: TRBV7-9; j_gene: TRBJ1-5; abundance: once; CDR3aa: CASSTGVLQPQHF; CDR3nt: TGTGCCAGCAGCACGGGAGTCCTACAGCCCCAGCATTTT
d_gene: TRBD2; v_gene: TRBV29-1; j_gene: TRBJ2-3; abundance: .; CDR3aa: CSVPGLAGGPDTQYF; CDR3nt: TGCAGCGTACCCGGACTAGCGGGGGGCCCAGATACGCAGTATTTT
d_gene: .; v_gene: TRBV5-8; j_gene: TRBJ1-2; abundance: .; CDR3aa: CASSLGSARGYTF; CDR3nt: TGTGCCAGCAGCTTGGGGTCAGCGCGGGGCTACACCTTC
d_gene: TRBD1; v_gene: TRBV28; j_gene: TRBJ2-7; abundance: once; CDR3aa: CASRTGEGQGARQYF; CDR3nt: TGTGCCAGCAGAACCGGCGAGGGACAGGGGGCAAGGCAGTACTTC
d_gene: TRBD1; v_gene: TRBV27; j_gene: TRBJ1-1; abundance: .; CDR3aa: CAGSSPGQGNTEAFF; CDR3nt: TGTGCCGGCAGTTCGCCGGGACAGGGGAACACTGAAGCTTTCTTT
d_gene: TRBD1; v_gene: TRBV9; j_gene: TRBJ2-5; abundance: .; CDR3aa: CASSYTTGISGETQYF; CDR3nt: TGTGCCAGCAGCTACACGACAGGGATTAGTGGAGAGACCCAGTACTTC
d_gene: TRBD1; v_gene: TRBV5-5; j_gene: TRBJ1-1; abundance: few; CDR3aa: CASRWDRLNTEAFF; CDR3nt: TGTGCCAGCAGATGGGACAGATTGAACACTGAAGCTTTCTTT
d_gene: TRBD1; v_gene: TRBV9; j_gene: TRBJ1-2; abundance: once; CDR3aa: CASSVGGGQGRGYTF; CDR3nt: TGTGCCAGCAGCGTAGGTGGGGGACAGGGAAGGGGCTACACCTTC
d_gene: .; v_gene: TRBV6-5; j_gene: TRBJ2-3; abundance: .; CDR3aa: CASSSTRRRTDTQYF; CDR3nt: TGTGCCAGCAGCTCAACGCGGAGACGCACAGATACGCAGTATTTT